This TCR beta chain was retrieved from a study of cytomegalovirus exposure and HLA in healthy donors (dated by TCRdb to about 2017). About the full investigation: An earlier analysis of roughly 630 of the donors reported roughly 300 Gb of sequence data and more than 90 million unique TCR beta sequences from 150 million to 200 million T cells. Roughly 310 gigabases of sequencing data and roughly 90 million unique TCR sequences were included in an early release covering about 700 HLA-typed donors. Of the roughly 400 genotyped donors, about 80% fell in the genetic ancestry cluster associated with self-reported Caucasian donors. The study aimed to test whether signatures of past pathogen exposure could be identified by cataloging public T cell receptors. The study used immunosequencing to profile the T cell repertoires of approximately 640 subjects and linked those repertoires to cytomegalovirus serostatus. Besides the first cohort of under 700 subjects, a separate validation cohort made up of 120 different subjects was used. The study combined high-throughput TCR immunosequencing, statistical association of individual TCRs with disease status, and machine learning to predict cytomegalovirus infection status. To study patterns of TCR occurrence, a later analysis re-analyzed previously published TCR beta repertoires from under 750 donors and added high-resolution HLA genotyping. In the later analysis, no new phenotypic data were used to find candidate immune exposures; instead, reliance was placed on TCR beta sequences and their occurrence across donors. To decide whether each TCR beta V gene segment behaved as functional or pseudogenic, an earlier analysis of fewer than 750 of the donors relied on high-throughput TCR beta sequencing. Donor age, sex, ethnicity and CMV serostatus were collected together with the repertoire data. In a later genetic analysis, genome-wide SNP genotypes for about 65% of the 666 donors were used, and that subset was treated as a discovery cohort. Every discovery cohort repertoire had been produced on one sequencing platform. Both class I and class II loci were covered by HLA typing, at four-digit resolution. The number of typed donors differed by locus: roughly 629-640 for A, B, C, DRB1 and DQB1; roughly 510 for DQA1; 606 for DPA1; and roughly 490 for DPB1. Because of strong linkage in the cohort, four to six DR-DQ haplotypes were treated as single units for association and clustering. Among about 400 genotyped donors of the cohort, an average of around 250,000 unique TCR beta nucleotide sequences was sequenced per donor, of which roughly 18% were non-productive.

The library was made by the immunoSEQ multiplex PCR assay. The multiplex PCR relied on a mix of 60 forward primers for TCR Vbeta segments and 13 reverse primers for TCR Jbeta segments. The CDR3 region of rearranged TCR beta genes was amplified from genomic DNA with a multiplex PCR assay. The amplified TCR beta libraries were sequenced on the Illumina HiSeq System as 87-base-pair reads. The source study handled its data this way. A later analysis counted around 72 million unique TCR beta chains across the 550 to 750 repertoires, and around 9.9 million of these chains were shared by at least two donors. Raw reads were error-corrected and collapsed into unique sequences with a nearest-neighbor algorithm that merged closely related sequences to remove PCR and sequencing errors. V, D and J gene segments were assigned by aligning CDR3 sequences to IMGT reference sequences. For a sequence to be retained, a match of at least six nucleotides was required to both a V gene segment and a J gene segment. A rearrangement was called productive if the CDR3 had no stop codons and remained in frame with V and J, and every other rearrangement was called non-productive. CDR3 was defined by IMGT convention, running from the second conserved V-encoded cysteine to the conserved J-encoded phenylalanine. Sequences without an unambiguous match to a single V gene segment were excluded from the earlier analysis of about 600 of the donors. In an earlier analysis of around 590 of the donors, a V segment was called functional when productive rearrangements were above 56.7%, and segregating when the standard deviation between donors exceeded 5%. A statistical classification framework was built to diagnose cytomegalovirus status from the catalog of TCR beta chain sequences. V and J gene assignment, in a later analysis, came from comparing TCR nucleotide sequences with IMGT/GENE-DB human TR gene sequences. The TCRdist pipeline was used in a later analysis to assign CDR3 sequences and most-parsimonious VDJ recombination scenarios. In a later analysis, each TCR beta chain was defined by its CDR3 amino acid sequence together with its V-gene family, and reads without a unique V-gene family were excluded. To address suspected cross-contamination and a sequencing artifact, a later analysis removed some 620 highly shared, low-generation-probability nucleotide sequences. A later analysis calculated a clonal expansion index for each public chain from normalized within-repertoire ranks of inferred template counts. In a later analysis, generation probabilities were computed using a VDJ recombination model fitted to out-of-frame rearrangements, and the results were checked against IGoR. In a later analysis, hypergeometric tests were used to score TCR-TCR, TCR-HLA and TCR-CMV co-occurrence, with a repertoire-size bias correction applied to TCR pairs. In a later analysis, false discovery rates were estimated by permuting HLA or CMV assignments 20 times. In a later analysis, co-occurring TCRs were grouped using DBSCAN, and TCRdist sequence similarity was added for clustering within HLA-allele-positive subsets. Repertoires with fewer than 30,000 or more than 120,000 public chains, plus five repertoires with anomalous nucleotide sharing, were excluded from co-occurrence clustering. In TCRdb, the immuneACCESS table is reduced to in-frame sequences with V and J assigned. These tables do not hold every clone; where another copy was compared, an unresolved V gene accounts for under half, and the others remain unexplained. V and J calls and clone size are as listed in that table; D and trimming were resolved from the DNA. This sample comprises approximately 82,000 clones, more than 55% of them detected only once. The ten largest clones add up to 5.5% of the sample.

The CDR3 spans 14 residues, from the cysteine through the phenylalanine. Left in the record is the CDR3 DNA by itself, 42 bases read in frame from the first base. The germline V gene specifies SGHTA as CDR1 and FQGNSA as CDR2. V has 1 base trimmed and J has 10 bases trimmed; junction bases matching no gene number 6. Of note for this clone: The antigen it binds to is not known. No much larger clone is present one base from it, and per-base qualities are unavailable.

In total, 666 healthy bone marrow donors made up the cohort. At the time of sampling, every cohort member was nominally healthy, though immune exposures that went unrecorded were likely present. The donor tested CMV seropositive, placing the donor among the 289 seropositive members of the cohort. Every donor gave a peripheral blood sample, and the peripheral blood mononuclear cells from that sample were used for TCR beta sequencing. Genomic DNA was extracted from the blood cell samples with the Qiagen DNeasy Blood Extraction Kit. Overall results and qualifications from the work: According to a later genetic analysis, donors in an Asian-associated ancestry cluster had fewer N-insertions in productive TCRs than the approximately 650-donor mean. A group of highly shared sequence variants was considered likely to be a technical artifact of the sequencing pipeline. Several of the top co-occurrence clusters appeared to be linked to parvovirus B19, influenza, CMV and Epstein-Barr virus, according to a later analysis. In an earlier analysis of around 600 of the donors, most TCR beta V segments were observed in productive rearrangements about 87% or about 30% of the time, broadly matching IMGT annotations. In a later analysis, most CMV-associated TCR beta chains were found to appear HLA-restricted, with HLA associations seemingly driven largely by CMV exposure. A later analysis associated some 17,000 TCR beta sequences with specific HLA alleles at a false discovery rate of 0.05. A total of 150 or so TCR beta chains were listed by the study as associated with cytomegalovirus. The classifier was reported to diagnose cytomegalovirus status with high specificity and sensitivity in both the original cohort and the validation cohort. A later analysis found that HLA-associated TCR beta chains were more clonally expanded and had lower generation probabilities than equally common non-associated chains. Three of the identified cytomegalovirus-associated TCR beta chains were confirmed in vitro to be specific for cytomegalovirus antigens. This cohort had only TCR beta chains sequenced, and the lack of alpha or paired-chain data limited which features could be detected. The authors suggested that the approach could potentially be generalized to other disease states and immunological phenotypes. For the cohort, immune exposure information was limited to CMV serostatus. Linkage disequilibrium might explain the correlated functional status among segregating V segments, but an unknown experimental factor could not be excluded. A later genetic analysis associated a missense DCLRE1C variant with V-gene and J-gene trimming of TCR beta chains, and an independent cohort replicated the association. Because counts were too low, about 18 rarely observed V segments, including chromosome 9 orphons, were left out of the earlier analysis of some 640 of the donors. Because HLA typing was unavailable for some donors at each locus, only the typed subset was used in association tests. In a later analysis, TCR association rates were found to vary across HLA loci, with the most associated TCRs seen for DRB1 alleles and the fewest for HLA-C alleles. The presence/absence analyses assumed that sequencing depth was roughly uniform across donors, and that assumption may not be true. A further reported finding was that TCR beta sequences accurately predicted the HLA-A and HLA-B alleles for most subjects in the first cohort. When HLA alleles, especially DR and DQ, strongly co-occurred, attributing TCR associations to individual alleles was difficult. Across donors, most TCR sequences were observed very rarely, whereas some public TCRs were present in many individuals. Some IMGT-functional V segments, including TRBV6-2 and TRBV6-3, could not be told apart with the 87-base-pair reads, so those segments were excluded.

Sequenced: PBMCs. The receptor chain draws on TRBV7-2 and TRBJ2-1; 8 bases in between match TRBD1. This clonotype was sampled from a woman in her thirties in good health and CMV-seropositive. This receptor carries the CDR3 CASSLGTGFVEQFF. The sequence in DNA is TGTGCCAGCAGCTTAGGGACAGGGTTTGTGGAGCAGTTCTTC. The reference TRBV7-2 and TRBJ2-1 proteins fill in what lies around the CDR3, so the full variable domain reads GAGVSQSPSNKVTEKGKDVELRCDPISGHTALYWYRQSLGQGLEFLIYFQGNSAPDKSGLPSDRFSAERTGGSVSTLTIQRTQQEDSAVYLCASSLGTGFVEQFFGPGTRLTVL.